This paragraph reports one TCR beta chain. Naive CD8 isolation took CD45RO-negative cells positively selected for CCR7 and excluded terminally differentiated effector memory CD45RA+ cells. The sample comes from a study of shared clonotypes between healthy human individuals. Study-wide context: Per donor, CD8 memory used one plate, CD8 naive used two, CD4 memory used three and CD4 naive used three.

Generated by immunoSEQ multiplex PCR, the TCRdb table keeps only in-frame clones and is missing some. Of about 2.1 million clones listed, approximately 94% are singletons. Germline V gene data show CDR1 as MRHNA and CDR2 as SNTAGT. The CDR3 length is 16 residues. V dropped 6 bases and J dropped 0 bases, with 16 bases sitting between them. The chain has TRBV6-4 and TRBJ2-3; TRBD2 might be the D (6 bases). The sample comprised naive CD8+ T cells from PBMCs. The source is a young man in good health. Some clones in this sample may be carry-over from other donors' samples. CDR3 sequence: CASRSDYRTSTDTQYF. The CDR3 nucleotides read TGTGCCAGCAGATCGGACTACCGTACTAGCACAGATACGCAGTATTTT.